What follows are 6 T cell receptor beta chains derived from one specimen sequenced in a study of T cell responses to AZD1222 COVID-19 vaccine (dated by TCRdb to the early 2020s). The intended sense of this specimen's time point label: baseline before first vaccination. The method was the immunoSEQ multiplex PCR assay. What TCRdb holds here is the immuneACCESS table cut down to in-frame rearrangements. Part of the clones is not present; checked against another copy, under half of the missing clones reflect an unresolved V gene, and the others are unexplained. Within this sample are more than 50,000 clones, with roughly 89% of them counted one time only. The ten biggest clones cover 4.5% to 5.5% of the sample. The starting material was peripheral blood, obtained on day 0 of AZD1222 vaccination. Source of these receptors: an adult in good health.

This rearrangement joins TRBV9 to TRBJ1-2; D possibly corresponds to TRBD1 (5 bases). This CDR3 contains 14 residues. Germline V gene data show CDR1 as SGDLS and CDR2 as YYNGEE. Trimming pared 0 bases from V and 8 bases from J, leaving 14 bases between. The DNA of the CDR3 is TGTGCCAGCAGCGTAGAAGGGGAGGGGAGCGGCTACACCTTC. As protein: CASSVEGEGSGYTF.

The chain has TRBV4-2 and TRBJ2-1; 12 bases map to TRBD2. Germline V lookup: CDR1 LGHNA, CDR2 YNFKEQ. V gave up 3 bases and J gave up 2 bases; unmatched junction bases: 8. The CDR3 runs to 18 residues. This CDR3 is CASSHYRTSGVTYNEQFF. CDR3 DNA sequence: TGTGCCAGCAGCCACTACCGGACTAGCGGGGTTACCTACAATGAGCAGTTCTTC.

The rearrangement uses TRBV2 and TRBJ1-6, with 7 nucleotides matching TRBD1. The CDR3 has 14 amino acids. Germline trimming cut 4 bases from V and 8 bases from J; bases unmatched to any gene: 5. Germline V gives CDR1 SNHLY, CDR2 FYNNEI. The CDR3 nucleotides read TGTGCCAGCAGTGTCGCAGGGGGGCATTCACCCCTCCACTTT. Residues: CASSVAGGHSPLHF.

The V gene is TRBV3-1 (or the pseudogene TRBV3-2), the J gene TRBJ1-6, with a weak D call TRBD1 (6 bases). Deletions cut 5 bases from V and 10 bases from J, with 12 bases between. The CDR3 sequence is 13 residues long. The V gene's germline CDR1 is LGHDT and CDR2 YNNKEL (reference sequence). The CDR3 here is CASSYREDSPLHF. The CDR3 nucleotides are TGTGCCAGCAGCTACAGGGAAGACTCACCCCTCCACTTT.

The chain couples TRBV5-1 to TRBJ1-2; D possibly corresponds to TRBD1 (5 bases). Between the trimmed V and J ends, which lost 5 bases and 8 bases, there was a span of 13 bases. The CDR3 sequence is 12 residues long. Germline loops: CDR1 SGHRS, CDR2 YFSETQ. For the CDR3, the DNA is TGCGCCAGCAGTATGCGGCAGGGCGGCTACACCTTC. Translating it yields CASSMRQGGYTF.

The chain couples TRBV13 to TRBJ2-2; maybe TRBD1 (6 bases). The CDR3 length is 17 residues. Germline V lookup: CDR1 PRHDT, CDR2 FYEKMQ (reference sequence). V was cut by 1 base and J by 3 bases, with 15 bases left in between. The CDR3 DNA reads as TGTGCCAGCAGCTTAGTTCCTTTGGGGGCCGACACCGGGGAGCTGTTTTTT. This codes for CASSLVPLGADTGELFF. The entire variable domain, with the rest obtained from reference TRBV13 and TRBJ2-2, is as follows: AAGVIQSPRHLIKEKRETATLKCYPIPRHDTVYWYQQGPGQDPQFLISFYEKMQSDKGSIPDRFSAQQFSDYHSELNMSSLELGDSALYFCASSLVPLGADTGELFFGEGSRLTVL.